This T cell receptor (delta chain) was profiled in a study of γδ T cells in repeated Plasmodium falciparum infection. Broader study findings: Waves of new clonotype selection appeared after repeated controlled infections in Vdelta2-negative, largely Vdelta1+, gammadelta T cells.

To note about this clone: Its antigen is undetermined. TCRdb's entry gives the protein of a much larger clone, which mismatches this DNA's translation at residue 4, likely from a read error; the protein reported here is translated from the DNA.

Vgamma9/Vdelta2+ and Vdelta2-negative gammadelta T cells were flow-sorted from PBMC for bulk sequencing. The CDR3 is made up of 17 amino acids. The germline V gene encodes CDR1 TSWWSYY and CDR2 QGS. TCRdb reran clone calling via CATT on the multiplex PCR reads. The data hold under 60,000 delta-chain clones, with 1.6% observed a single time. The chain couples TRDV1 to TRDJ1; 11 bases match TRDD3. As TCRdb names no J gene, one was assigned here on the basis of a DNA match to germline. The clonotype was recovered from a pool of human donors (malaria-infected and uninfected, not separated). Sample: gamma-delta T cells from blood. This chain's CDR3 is CALRELWGIRGTDKLIF. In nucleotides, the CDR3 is TGTGCTCTTAGGGAATTATGGGGGATACGAGGCACCGATAAACTCATCTTT.